Described below is a single TCR beta chain sequence and its context. Its cognate antigen is unknown. The protocol was immunoSEQ multiplex PCR, while the TCRdb copy is restricted to in-frame clones and leaves out a portion. The sample yields over 130,000 clones, nearly 95% seen once. This entry comes from a study of T cell responses to AZD1222 COVID-19 vaccine. Study-level results: Clonal diversity may have been underestimated, and the donors were mostly white British, with more females than males.

The V gene lost 4 bases and the J gene lost 7 bases, with 14 bases spanning the gap. The V gene's germline CDR1 is SQVTM and CDR2 ANQGSEA. This CDR3 contains 13 residues. The starting material was peripheral blood, obtained 28 days after the second AZD1222 dose. V is TRBV29-1 and J is TRBJ2-1; possible D gene TRBD2, 6 bases. The TCR sequence derives from an adult who received the AZD1222 COVID-19 vaccine. CDR3 nucleotide sequence: TGCAGCGTTGTGGCCCCGGAGGGAAATGAGCAGTTCTTC. Its protein is CSVVAPEGNEQFF.